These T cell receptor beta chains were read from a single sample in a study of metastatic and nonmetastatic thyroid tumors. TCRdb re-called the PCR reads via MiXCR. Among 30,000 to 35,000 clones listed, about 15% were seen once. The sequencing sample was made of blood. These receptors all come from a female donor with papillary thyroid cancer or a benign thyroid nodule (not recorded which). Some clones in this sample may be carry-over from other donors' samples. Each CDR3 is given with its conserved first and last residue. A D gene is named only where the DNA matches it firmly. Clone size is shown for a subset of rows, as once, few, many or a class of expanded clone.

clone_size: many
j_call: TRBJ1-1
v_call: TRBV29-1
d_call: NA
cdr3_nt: TGCAGCGTTGACCCACCCCGGGGGGGGCAAACTGAAGCTTTCTTT
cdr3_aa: CSVDPPRGGQTEAFF

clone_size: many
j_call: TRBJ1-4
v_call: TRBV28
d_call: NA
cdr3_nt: TGTGCCAGCAGAGGTTGGGTGGCCAAACTGTTTTTT
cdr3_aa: CASRGWVAKLFF

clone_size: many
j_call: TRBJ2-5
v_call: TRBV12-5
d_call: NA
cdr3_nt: TGTGCTAGTGGTCCCTCTCCGGGGGCTAAGGAGACCCAGTACTTC
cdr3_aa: CASGPSPGAKETQYF

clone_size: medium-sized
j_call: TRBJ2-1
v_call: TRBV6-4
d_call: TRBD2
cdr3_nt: TGTGCCAGCAGTCCACTAGCGGGAGAAAACGTTGAGCAGTTCTTC
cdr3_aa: CASSPLAGENVEQFF

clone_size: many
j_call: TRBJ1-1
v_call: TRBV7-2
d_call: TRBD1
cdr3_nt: TGTGCCAGCGGCCCCGGGACAGGTGACTACACTGAAGCTTTCTTT
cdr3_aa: CASGPGTGDYTEAFF

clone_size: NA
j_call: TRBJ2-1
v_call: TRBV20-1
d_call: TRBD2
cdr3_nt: TGCAGTGCTAGAGCTGGACTAGCGGGTGACAGGGAGCAGTTCTTC
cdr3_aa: CSARAGLAGDREQFF

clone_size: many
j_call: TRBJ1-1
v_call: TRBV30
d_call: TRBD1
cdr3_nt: TGTGCCTGGAGTTACAAGGACAGGGGTCGGGTGAACACTGAAGCTTTCTTT
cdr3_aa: CAWSYKDRGRVNTEAFF

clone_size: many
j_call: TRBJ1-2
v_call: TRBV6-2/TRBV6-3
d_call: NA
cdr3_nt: TGTGCCAGCAATACAGGATGGTCCTTATCTCGCGGCTACACCTTC
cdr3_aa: CASNTGWSLSRGYTF

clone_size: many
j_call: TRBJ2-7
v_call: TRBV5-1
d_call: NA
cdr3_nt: TGCGCCAGCAGCCCCGGGACTGCCTACGAAGAGCAGTACTTC
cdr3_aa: CASSPGTAYEEQYF

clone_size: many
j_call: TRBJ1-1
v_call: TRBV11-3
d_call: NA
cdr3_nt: TGTGCCAGCAGCTTAGACCCCGGCACTGAAGCTTTCTTT
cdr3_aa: CASSLDPGTEAFF

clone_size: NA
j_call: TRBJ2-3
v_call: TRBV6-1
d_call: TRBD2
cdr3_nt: TGTGCCAGCAGTGAAGGCGGGGGGGCTGCAGATACGCAGTATTTT
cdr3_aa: CASSEGGGAADTQYF

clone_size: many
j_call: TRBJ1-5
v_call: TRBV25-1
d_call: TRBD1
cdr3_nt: TGTGCCAGCACCCGATCTGGACAGGGGGCCCGGGAGCCCCAGCATTTT
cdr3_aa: CASTRSGQGAREPQHF

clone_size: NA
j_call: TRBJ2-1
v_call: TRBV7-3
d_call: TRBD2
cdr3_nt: TGTGCCAGCGGGACTACCTTATCCTACAACGAGCAGTTCTTC
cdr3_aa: CASGTTLSYNEQFF

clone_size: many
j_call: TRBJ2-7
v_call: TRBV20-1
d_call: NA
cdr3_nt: TGCAGTGCTAGAGATAATGTCCGGACCACAGGGGAGCAGTACTTC
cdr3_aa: CSARDNVRTTGEQYF

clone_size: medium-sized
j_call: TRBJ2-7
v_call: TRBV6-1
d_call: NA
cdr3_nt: TGTGCCAGCAGTAAGGACCTCTACGAGCAGTACTTC
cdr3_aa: CASSKDLYEQYF

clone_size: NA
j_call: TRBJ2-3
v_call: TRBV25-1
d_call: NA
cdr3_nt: TGTGCCAGCAGTGAGGTGGTACCCACAGATACGCAGTATTTT
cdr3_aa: CASSEVVPTDTQYF

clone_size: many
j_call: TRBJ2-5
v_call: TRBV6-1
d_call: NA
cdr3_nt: TGTGCCTCCGTTGTGGGGGGCAGAGAGACCCAGTACTTC
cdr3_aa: CASVVGGRETQYF

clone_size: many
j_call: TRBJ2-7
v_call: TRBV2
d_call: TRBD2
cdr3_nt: TGTGCCAGCAGTGAAAGGAAGCGGGATGGGTGGGAGCAGTACTTC
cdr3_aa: CASSERKRDGWEQYF

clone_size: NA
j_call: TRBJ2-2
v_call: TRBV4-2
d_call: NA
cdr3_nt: TGTGCCAGCAGCCGGACGTGGGCCAACACCGGCGAGCTGTTTTTT
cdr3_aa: CASSRTWANTGELFF

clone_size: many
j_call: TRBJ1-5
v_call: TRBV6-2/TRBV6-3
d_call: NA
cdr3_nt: TGTGCCAGCAGTGTGGAGGGCGGCAATCAGCCCCAGCATTTT
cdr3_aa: CASSVEGGNQPQHF

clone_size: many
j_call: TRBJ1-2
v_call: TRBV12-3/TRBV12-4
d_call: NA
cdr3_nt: TGTGCCAGCAGTTTAGCGCGCAGGCGTAACTATGGCTACACCTTC
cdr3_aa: CASSLARRRNYGYTF

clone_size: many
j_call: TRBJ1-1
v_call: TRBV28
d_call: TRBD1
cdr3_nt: TGTGCCAGCAGTTTATTCCTGGGAGGGGGCGCTCGGCCCGAAGCTTTCTTT
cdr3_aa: CASSLFLGGGARPEAFF

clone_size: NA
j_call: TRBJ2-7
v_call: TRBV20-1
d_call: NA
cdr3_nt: TGCAGTGCAGACGGGACCCAGGGACAAAAATACGAGCAGTACTTC
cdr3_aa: CSADGTQGQKYEQYF

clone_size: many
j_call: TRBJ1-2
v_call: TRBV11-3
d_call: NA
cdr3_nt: TGTGCCAGCAGCTCAGGGGCGCAAGGCTATGGCTACACCTTC
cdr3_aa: CASSSGAQGYGYTF

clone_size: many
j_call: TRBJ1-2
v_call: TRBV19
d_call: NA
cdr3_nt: TGTGCCAGTAGTACCACAGGGTTTAACTATGGCTACACCTTC
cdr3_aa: CASSTTGFNYGYTF

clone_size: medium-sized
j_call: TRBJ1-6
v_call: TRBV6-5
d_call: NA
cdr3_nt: TGTGCCAGCAGTTACTCGGATATGGGGGGGCGAGGTTCACCCCTCCACTTT
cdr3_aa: CASSYSDMGGRGSPLHF

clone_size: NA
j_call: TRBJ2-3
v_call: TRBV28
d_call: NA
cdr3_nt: TGTGCCAGCAGTTCCGATGAAACAGATACGCAGTATTTT
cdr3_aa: CASSSDETDTQYF

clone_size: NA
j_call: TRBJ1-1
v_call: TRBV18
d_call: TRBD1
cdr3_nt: TGTGCCAGCTCAACTAGGGGGCAGGGGAGAACTGAAGCTTTCTTT
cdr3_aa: CASSTRGQGRTEAFF

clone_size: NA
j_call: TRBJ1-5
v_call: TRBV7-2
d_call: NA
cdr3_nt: TGTGCCAGCAGCTCCCACCGGGATCAGCCCCAGCATTTT
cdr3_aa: CASSSHRDQPQHF

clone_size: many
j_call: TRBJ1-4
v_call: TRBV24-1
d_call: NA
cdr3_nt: TGTGCCACCAGTCATGCAGCTAATGAAAAACTGTTTTTT
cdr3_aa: CATSHAANEKLFF

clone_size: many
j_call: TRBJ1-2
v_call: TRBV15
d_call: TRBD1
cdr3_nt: TGTGCCACCAGACCGAGCCTTGGACAGGGCGCCCTATCGTTTAACTATGGCTACACCTTC
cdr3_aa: CATRPSLGQGALSFNYGYTF

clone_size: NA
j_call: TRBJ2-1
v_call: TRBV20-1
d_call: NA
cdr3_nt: TGCAGTGCTAGAGATGGAACCCGCGGTAATGAGCAGTTCTTC
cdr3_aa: CSARDGTRGNEQFF

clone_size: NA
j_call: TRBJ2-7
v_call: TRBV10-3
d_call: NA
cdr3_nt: TGTGCCATCAGTGATTTAGAGGTTCACTCTCTATCATTC
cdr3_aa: CAISDLEVHSLSF

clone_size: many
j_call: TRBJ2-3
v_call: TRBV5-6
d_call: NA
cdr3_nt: TGTGCCAGCAGCTCTAGGGTGAGCGACGATACGCAGTATTTT
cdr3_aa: CASSSRVSDDTQYF

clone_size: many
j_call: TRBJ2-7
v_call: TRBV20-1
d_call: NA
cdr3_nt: TGCAGTGCTTCTCCGGTAGCGGACAGCGACGAGCAGTACTTC
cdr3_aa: CSASPVADSDEQYF

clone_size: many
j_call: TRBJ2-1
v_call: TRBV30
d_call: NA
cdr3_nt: TGTGCCTGGAGTGCCGGGACTGCTCTCAATGAGCAGTTCTTC
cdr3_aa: CAWSAGTALNEQFF

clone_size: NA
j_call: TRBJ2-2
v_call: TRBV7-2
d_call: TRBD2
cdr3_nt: TGTGCCAGCAGCTTAGCCCCGGGACTAGCCACCGGGGAGCTGTTTTTT
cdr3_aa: CASSLAPGLATGELFF

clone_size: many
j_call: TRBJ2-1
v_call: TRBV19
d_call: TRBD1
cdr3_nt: TGTGCCTCAGAACAGGGGAGAGAGCAGTTCTTC
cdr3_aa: CASEQGREQFF

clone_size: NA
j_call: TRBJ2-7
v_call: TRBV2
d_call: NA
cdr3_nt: TGTGCCAGCAGTGACGAAGGGACCATCCCACAATACGAGCAGTACTTC
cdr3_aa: CASSDEGTIPQYEQYF

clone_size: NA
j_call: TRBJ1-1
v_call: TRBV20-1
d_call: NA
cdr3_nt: TGCAGTGCTAGGAGGGAGGTGAACACTGAAGCTCTCTTT
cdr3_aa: CSARREVNTEALF

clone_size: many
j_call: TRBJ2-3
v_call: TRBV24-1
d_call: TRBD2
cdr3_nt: TGTGCCACCACAATAGCGGGAGGGCCACTAGATACGCAGTATTTT
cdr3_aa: CATTIAGGPLDTQYF

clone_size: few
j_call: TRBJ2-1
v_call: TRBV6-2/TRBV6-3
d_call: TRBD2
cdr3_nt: TGTGCCAGCAGGGCAGCCGGGACTAGCGGGAAGAATGAGCAGTTCTTC
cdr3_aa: CASRAAGTSGKNEQFF

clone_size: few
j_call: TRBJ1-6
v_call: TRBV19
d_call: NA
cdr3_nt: TGTGCCAGTAGTTATGCGCATGTAGCTTCACCCCTCCACTTT
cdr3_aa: CASSYAHVASPLHF

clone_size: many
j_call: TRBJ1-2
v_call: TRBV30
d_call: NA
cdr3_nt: TGTGCCTGGAGTGTGATTGGTCTAGGAGGCTACACCTTC
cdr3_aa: CAWSVIGLGGYTF

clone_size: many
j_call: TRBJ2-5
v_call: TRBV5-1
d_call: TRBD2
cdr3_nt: TGCGCCAGCAGCTTAACCACAGTAGCGGGAGCGGCCCAGTACTTC
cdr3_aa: CASSLTTVAGAAQYF

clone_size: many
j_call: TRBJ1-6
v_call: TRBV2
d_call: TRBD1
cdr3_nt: TGTGCCAGCAGTGTGGGGGACAGAAATTCACCCCTCCACTTT
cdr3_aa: CASSVGDRNSPLHF

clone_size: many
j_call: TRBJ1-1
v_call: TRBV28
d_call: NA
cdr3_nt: TGTGCCAGCAGGGAAGGACAGCTTGAAGCTTTCTTT
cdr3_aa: CASREGQLEAFF

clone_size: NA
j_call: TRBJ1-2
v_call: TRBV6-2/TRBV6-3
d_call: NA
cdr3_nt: TGTGCCAGCAGTTACTCGAGTACGGGAAAATATGGCTACACCTTC
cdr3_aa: CASSYSSTGKYGYTF

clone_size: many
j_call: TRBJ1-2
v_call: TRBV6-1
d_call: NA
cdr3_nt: TGTGCCAGCAGTGAAGGCGGGCAGGTCTATGGCTACACCTTC
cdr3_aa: CASSEGGQVYGYTF

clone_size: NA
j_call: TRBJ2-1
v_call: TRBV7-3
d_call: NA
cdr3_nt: TGTGCCAGCAGCTTAATCGGGGAGGCCCCCTACAATGAGCAGTTCTTC
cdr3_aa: CASSLIGEAPYNEQFF

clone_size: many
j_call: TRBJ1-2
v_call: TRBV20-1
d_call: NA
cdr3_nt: TGCAGTGCTGAAAACCTCAGGCTGGGGAACTATGGCTACACCTTC
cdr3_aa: CSAENLRLGNYGYTF

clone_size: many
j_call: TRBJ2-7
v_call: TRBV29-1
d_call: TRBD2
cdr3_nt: TGCAGCTTTAGCGGGAGGACCTACGAGCAGTACTTC
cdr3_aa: CSFSGRTYEQYF

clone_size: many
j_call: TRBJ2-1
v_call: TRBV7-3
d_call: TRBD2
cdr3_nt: TGTGCCAGCAGCCCGGGACTAGCGGGGGGTGAGCAGTTCTTC
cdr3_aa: CASSPGLAGGEQFF

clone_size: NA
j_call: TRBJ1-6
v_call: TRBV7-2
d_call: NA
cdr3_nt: TGTGCCAGCAGCTTATACAGTCGGCCCCTACACTTT
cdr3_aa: CASSLYSRPLHF

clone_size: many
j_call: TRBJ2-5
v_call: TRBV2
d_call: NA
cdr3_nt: TGTGCCAGCAGTGAAAGGTCGCTAGCTGGGAAGACCCAGTACTTC
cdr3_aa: CASSERSLAGKTQYF

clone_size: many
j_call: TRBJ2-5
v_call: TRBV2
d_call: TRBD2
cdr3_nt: TGTGCCAGCAGACCGCGGGAGGGCCAAGAGACCCAGTACTTC
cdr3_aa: CASRPREGQETQYF

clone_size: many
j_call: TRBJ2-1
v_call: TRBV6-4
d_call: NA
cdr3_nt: TGTGCCAGCAAACTCGACGGTGGCTCCTACAATGAGCAGTTCTTC
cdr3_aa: CASKLDGGSYNEQFF

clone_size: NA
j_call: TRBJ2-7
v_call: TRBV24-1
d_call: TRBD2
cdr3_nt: TGTGCCACCAGACTAGCGGGAGAGTGGGGCTACGAGCAGTACTTC
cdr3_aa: CATRLAGEWGYEQYF